The 10 T cell receptor beta chains below were found in one sample sequenced in a study of blood T cells in healthy people across ages. A second about 6 to 12 cycle PCR used barcoded and J-beta primers. TCRdb itself ran the 5' RACE reads through MiXCR, one entry per CDR3 protein. Among about 600,000 distinct CDR3 sequences, about 45% were seen once, and the ten largest hold just under 25%. Sequenced material: blood. These receptors were obtained from a man aged 80 or over in good health.

This clonotype was observed a few times. The chain carries TRBV6-2 or TRBV6-3 and TRBJ2-1, with D hard to call. The CDR3 is made up of 14 amino acids. The germline V gene has CDR1 MNHEY and CDR2 SVGEGT. V was shortened by 4 bases and J by 2 bases, with 9 bases between the two germline ends. The CDR3 is CASSWSEAYNEQFF. The CDR3 DNA is TGTGCCAGCAGTTGGTCAGAAGCCTACAATGAGCAGTTCTTC.

This clonotype has more than one count but fewer than ten. The DNA of the CDR3 is TGTGCCAGCAGTTTCGGACAGGGCCCCTGCGAGCAGTACTTC. This codes for CASSFGQGPCEQYF. The chain has TRBV6-5 and TRBJ2-7, with 8 bases matching TRBD1. V lost 4 bases and J lost 6; bases outside the gene matches: 8. The CDR3 sequence is 14 residues long. The germline gives CDR1 MNHEY, CDR2 SVGAGI.

The chain joins TRBV3-1 to TRBJ2-3; D unresolved. The CDR3 has 15 residues. Deletions cut 1 base from V and 0 bases from J, with 8 bases between. CDR1 and CDR2 from the germline V gene are LGHDT and YNNKEL (reference sequence). This CDR3 is CASSQGGTSTDTQYF. As DNA, the CDR3 is TGTGCCAGCAGCCAAGGGGGAACGAGCACAGATACGCAGTATTTT.

J is TRBJ2-3 and V is TRBV7-9, with TRBD2 matching over 9 bases. The germline gives CDR1 SEHNR, CDR2 FQNEAQ (reference sequence). The V gene end was trimmed by 3 bases and the J gene end by 6 bases; junction bases not matched to a gene: 4. There are 14 residues in the CDR3. CDR3 sequence reads: CASSFSGSFDTQYF. The CDR3 region has the DNA TGTGCCAGCAGCTTTAGCGGGAGTTTCGATACGCAGTATTTT.

In this sample, this clonotype turned up many times. This chain uses TRBV6-5 with TRBJ2-1, with TRBD1 as a possible D gene (6 bases). With 1 base removed from V and 9 bases from J, the gap between germline ends came to 19 bases. The CDR3 has 16 residues. Germline V gene lookup returns CDR1 MNHEY and CDR2 SVGAGI. CDR3 bases: TGTGCCAGCAGTTACTTCCCGGGACAACGTCGGGGTGAGCAGTTCTTC. Residues: CASSYFPGQRRGEQFF.

This clonotype was detected ten times or more. Germline is not matched at one junction end, which may reflect a read error. The chain carries TRBV20-1 and TRBJ2-1; D is ambiguous. Germline CDR1 reads DFQATT; CDR2 reads SNEGSKA (reference sequence). The CDR3 spans 11 residues. The CDR3 loop is CSARADNEQFF. The DNA of the CDR3 is TGCAGTGCCAGAGCCGACAATGAGCAGTTCTTC.

This clonotype has a single count. This sequence joins TRBV7-9 and TRBJ2-1; 7 bases are a match to TRBD1. This CDR3 comprises 11 residues. V shed 11 bases, J shed 8 bases, and the junction held 6 bases outside the gene matches. Germline CDR1 SEHNR, CDR2 FQNEAQ (reference sequence). CDR3 sequence: CASTGWDEQFF. The CDR3 nucleotides read TGTGCCTCGACAGGGTGGGATGAGCAGTTCTTC.

About this clonotype itself: A much larger clone differs by one base, so this may be a read error. The V gene is TRBV25-1, the J gene TRBJ2-1; 11 nucleotides agree with TRBD2. The closer fit of TRBJ2-7 to the DNA end suggests the J call may be wrong. There are 16 residues in the CDR3. From germline, CDR1 is MGHDK and CDR2 SYGVNS. CDR3 in amino acids: CASSDPLAGGHNEQYF. DNA for the CDR3: TGTGCCAGCAGTGATCCGCTAGCGGGGGGACACAATGAGCAGTACTTC.

The sample holds one count of this clonotype. V is TRBV20-1 and J is TRBJ2-5, with 10 positions matching TRBD2. With V trimmed by 2 bases and J by 11 bases, 8 bases remained unmatched. The CDR3 is 13 amino acids. From germline, CDR1 is DFQATT and CDR2 SNEGSKA (reference sequence). The CDR3 sequence: CSARRSGGEEQYF. In nucleotides, the CDR3 is TGCAGTGCTAGAAGAAGCGGGGGGGAGGAGCAGTACTTC.

The genes are TRBV19 and TRBJ2-1; no reliable D call. Germline V gene sequence: CDR1 LNHDA, CDR2 SQIVND (reference sequence). There are 15 residues in the CDR3. The V end was cut by 3 bases, the J end by 2 bases, with 11 bases between. The CDR3: CASSIGSTPYNEQFF. In DNA, the CDR3 is TGTGCCAGTAGTATCGGGTCGACTCCCTACAATGAGCAGTTCTTC.